This section outlines one T cell receptor beta chain sequence together with its context. Authors' data handling: Amplification of reference gene primers was used by the study to estimate nucleated cell counts. Produced via immunoSEQ multiplex PCR; TCRdb's table is partial and in-frame only. D and trimming come from the DNA, and the V and J calls and clone size come from that table. The table has 150,000 to 200,000 clones, roughly 85% seen once. The data were obtained in a study of blood T cell repertoires in COVID-19. Study context: Material from acute and convalescent COVID-19 was sourced from the United States, Italy and Spain. From T cells, B-cell-depleted T cells, or PBMCs came the material, which was cDNA or gDNA.

V was cut by 2 bases and J by 3 bases, with 8 bases left in between. From germline, CDR1 is MGHRA and CDR2 YSYEKL. The length of the CDR3 is 14 residues. This clonotype was sampled from a man in his 60s with acute or convalescent COVID-19. The source material was peripheral blood. This chain joins TRBV4-1 and TRBJ2-1; D is ambiguous. CDR3 loop: CASSQLRLYNEQFF. The CDR3 DNA follows: TGCGCCAGCAGCCAATTACGACTCTACAATGAGCAGTTCTTC.